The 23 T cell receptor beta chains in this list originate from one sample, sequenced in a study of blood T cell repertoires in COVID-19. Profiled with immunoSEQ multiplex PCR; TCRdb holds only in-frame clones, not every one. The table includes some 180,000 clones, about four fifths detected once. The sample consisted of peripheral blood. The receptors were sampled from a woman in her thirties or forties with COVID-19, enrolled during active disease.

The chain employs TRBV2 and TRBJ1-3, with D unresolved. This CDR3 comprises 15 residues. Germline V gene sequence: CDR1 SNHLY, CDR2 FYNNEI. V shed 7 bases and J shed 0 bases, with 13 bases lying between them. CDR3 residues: CASNGKRVSGNTIYF. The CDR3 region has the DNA TGTGCCAGCAACGGGAAACGGGTCTCTGGAAACACCATATATTTT.

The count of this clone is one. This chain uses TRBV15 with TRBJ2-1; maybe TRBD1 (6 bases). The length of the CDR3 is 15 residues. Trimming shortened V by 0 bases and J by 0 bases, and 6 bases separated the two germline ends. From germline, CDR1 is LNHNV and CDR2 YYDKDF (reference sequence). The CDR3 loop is CATSREGGSYNEQFF. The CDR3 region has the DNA TGTGCCACCAGCAGAGAAGGGGGCTCCTACAATGAGCAGTTCTTC.

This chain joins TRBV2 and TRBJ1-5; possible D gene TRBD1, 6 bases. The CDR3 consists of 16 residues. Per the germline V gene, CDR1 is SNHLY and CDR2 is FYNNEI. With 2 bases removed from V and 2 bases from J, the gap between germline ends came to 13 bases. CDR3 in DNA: TGTGCCAGCAGTGAATCAGGGGCTGGGGGCAATCAGCCCCAGCATTTT. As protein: CASSESGAGGNQPQHF.

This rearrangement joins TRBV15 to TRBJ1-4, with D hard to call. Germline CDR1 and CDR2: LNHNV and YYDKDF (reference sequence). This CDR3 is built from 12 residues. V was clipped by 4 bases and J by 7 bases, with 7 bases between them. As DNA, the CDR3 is TGTGCCACCAGCACCGCAGGTGAAAAACTGTTTTTT. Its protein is CATSTAGEKLFF.

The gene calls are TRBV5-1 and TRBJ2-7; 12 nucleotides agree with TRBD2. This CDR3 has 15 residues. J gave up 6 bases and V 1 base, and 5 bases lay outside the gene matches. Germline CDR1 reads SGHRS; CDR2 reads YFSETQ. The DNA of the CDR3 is TGCGCCAGCAGCTTGTGGACTAGCGGGAATGGCGAGCAGTACTTC. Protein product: CASSLWTSGNGEQYF.

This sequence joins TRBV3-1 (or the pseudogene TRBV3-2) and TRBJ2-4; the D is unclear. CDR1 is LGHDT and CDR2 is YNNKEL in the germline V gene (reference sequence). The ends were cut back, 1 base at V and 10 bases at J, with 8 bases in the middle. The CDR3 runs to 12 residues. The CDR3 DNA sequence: TGTGCCAGCAGCCAAGTCTCGGAGATTCAGTACTTC. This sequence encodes CASSQVSEIQYF.

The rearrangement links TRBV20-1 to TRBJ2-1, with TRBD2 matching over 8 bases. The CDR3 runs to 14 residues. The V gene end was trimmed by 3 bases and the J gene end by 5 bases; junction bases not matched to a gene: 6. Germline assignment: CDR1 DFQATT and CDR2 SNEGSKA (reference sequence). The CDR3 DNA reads TGCAGTGCTAGTATGCGGGAGGCACACAATGAGCAGTTCTTC. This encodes CSASMREAHNEQFF.

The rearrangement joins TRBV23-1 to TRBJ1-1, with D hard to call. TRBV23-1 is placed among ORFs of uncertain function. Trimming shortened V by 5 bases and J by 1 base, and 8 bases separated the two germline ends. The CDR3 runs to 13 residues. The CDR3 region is CASSTEPNTEAFF. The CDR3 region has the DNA TGCGCCAGCAGTACTGAACCGAACACTGAAGCTTTCTTT.

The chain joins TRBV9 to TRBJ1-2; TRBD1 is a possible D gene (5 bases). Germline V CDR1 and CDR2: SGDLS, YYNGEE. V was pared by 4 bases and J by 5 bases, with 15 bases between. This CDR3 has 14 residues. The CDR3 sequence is CASSPSNQGYGYTF. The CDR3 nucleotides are TGTGCCAGCAGCCCGTCTAATCAGGGATATGGCTACACCTTC.

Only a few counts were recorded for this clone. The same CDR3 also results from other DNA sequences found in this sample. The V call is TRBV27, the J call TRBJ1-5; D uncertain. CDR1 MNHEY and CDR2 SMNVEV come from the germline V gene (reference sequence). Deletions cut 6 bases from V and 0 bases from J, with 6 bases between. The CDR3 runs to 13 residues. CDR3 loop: CASSLGSNQPQHF. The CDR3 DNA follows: TGTGCCAGCAGCCTCGGTAGCAATCAGCCCCAGCATTTT.

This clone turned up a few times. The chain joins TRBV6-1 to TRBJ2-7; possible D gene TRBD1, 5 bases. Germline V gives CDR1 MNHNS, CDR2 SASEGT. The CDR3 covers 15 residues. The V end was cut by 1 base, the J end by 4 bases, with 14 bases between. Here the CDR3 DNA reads TGTGCCAGCAGTGAAGTACCAGGGAAGGGATACGAGCAGTACTTC. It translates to CASSEVPGKGYEQYF.

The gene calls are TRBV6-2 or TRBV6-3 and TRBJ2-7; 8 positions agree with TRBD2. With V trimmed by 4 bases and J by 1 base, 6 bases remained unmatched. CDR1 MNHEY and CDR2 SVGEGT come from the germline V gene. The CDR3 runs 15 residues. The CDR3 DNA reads TGTGCCAGCAGTTCTCCTAGCGGGCGTTCCTACGAGCAGTACGTC. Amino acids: CASSSPSGRSYEQYV.

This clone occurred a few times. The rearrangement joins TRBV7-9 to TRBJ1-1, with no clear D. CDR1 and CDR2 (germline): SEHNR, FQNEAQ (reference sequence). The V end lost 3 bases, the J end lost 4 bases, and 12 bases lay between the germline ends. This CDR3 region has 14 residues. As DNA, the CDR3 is TGTGCCAGCAGCTTTGGCGGAAAAGGCACTGAAGCTTTCTTT. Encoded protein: CASSFGGKGTEAFF.

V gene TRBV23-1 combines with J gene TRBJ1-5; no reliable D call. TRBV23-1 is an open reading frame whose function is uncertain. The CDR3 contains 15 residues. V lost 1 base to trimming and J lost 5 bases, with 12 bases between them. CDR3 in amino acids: CASSQFVQVDQPQHF. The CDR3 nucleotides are TGCGCCAGCAGTCAATTTGTCCAGGTCGATCAGCCCCAGCATTTT.

The CDR3 region is CASSPPISGGARNEQFF. CDR3 bases: TGTGCCAGCTCACCCCCTATTAGCGGGGGGGCCAGAAATGAGCAGTTCTTC. The chain employs TRBV18 and TRBJ2-1; 11 bases are a match to TRBD2. The V and J ends lost 3 bases and 7 bases, in that order; junction bases with no gene match: 11. This CDR3 has 17 amino acids. The germline V gene encodes CDR1 KGHSH and CDR2 LQKENI.

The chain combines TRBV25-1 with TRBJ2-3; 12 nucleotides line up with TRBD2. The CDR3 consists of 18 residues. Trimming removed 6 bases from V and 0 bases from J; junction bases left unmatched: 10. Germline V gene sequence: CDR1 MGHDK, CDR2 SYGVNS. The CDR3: CASRERTSGGHSTDTQYF. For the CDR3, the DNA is TGTGCCAGCAGGGAAAGAACTAGCGGGGGGCATAGCACAGATACGCAGTATTTT.

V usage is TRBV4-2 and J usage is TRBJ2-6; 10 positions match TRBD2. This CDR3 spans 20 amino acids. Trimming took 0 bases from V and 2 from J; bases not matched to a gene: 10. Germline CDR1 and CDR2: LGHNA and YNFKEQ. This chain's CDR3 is CASSQDNSGRPGTGANVLTF. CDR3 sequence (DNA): TGTGCCAGCAGCCAAGATAATAGCGGGAGGCCCGGAACTGGGGCCAACGTCCTGACTTTC.

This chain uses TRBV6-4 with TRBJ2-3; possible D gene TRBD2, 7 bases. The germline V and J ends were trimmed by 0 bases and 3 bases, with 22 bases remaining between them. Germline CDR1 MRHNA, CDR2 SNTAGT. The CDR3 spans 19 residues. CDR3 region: CASSDSKGRGRATTDTQYF. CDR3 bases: TGTGCCAGCAGTGACTCGAAAGGTAGGGGGAGGGCCACTACAGATACGCAGTATTTT.

The CDR3 reads CASSGETGGYTF. In DNA form, the CDR3 reads TGTGCCAGCTCAGGCGAGACAGGGGGCTACACCTTC. The chain employs TRBV18 and TRBJ1-2, with 7 bases that match TRBD1. The CDR3 extends over 12 amino acids. J lost 8 bases, V lost 5 bases, and 5 bases had no gene match. Per the germline V gene, CDR1 is KGHSH and CDR2 is LQKENI.

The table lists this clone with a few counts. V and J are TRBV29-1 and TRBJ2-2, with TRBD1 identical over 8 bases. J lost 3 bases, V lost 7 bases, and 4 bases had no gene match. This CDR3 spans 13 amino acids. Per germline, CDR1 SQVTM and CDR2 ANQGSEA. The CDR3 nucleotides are TGCAGCGCTGACAGGGGATACACCGGGGAGCTGTTTTTT. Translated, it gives CSADRGYTGELFF.

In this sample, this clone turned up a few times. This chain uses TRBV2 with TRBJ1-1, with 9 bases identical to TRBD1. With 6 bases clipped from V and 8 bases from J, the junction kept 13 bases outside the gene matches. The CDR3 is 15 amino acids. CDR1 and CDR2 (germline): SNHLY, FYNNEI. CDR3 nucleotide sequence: TGTGCCAGCAGGGCGACTCCACAGGGGGCCCCAGAAGCTTTCTTT. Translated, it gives CASRATPQGAPEAFF.

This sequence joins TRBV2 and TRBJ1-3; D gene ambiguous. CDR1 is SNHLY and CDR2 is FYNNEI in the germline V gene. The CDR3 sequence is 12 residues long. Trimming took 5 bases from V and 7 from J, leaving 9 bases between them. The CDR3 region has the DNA TGTGCCAGCAGTAGGAGGGTCAACACCATATATTTT. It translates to CASSRRVNTIYF.

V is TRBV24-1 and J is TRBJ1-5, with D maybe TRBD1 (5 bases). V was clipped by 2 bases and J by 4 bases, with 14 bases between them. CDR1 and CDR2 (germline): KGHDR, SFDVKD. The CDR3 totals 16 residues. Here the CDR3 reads CATSDSGRGGNQPQHF. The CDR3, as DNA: TGTGCCACCAGTGATTCTGGGAGGGGTGGGAATCAGCCCCAGCATTTT.